Included here is one T cell receptor beta chain sequence, with context. Its target is not known. The source of the sample is a study of T cells in Graves' hyperthyroidism and ophthalmopathy. Study as a whole: At initial diagnosis, before any treatment had begun, peripheral blood was obtained.

The CDR3 runs to 13 residues. The germline V gene has CDR1 LNHDA and CDR2 SQIVND (reference sequence). V lost 3 bases and J 6 bases, leaving 11 bases between the germline ends. RNA transcripts provided the source from which TCR beta CDR3 regions were amplified. TCR CDR3 regions were first amplified by RT-PCR with HTBI primers. TCRdb called the multiplex PCR reads again in MiXCR, with one record for every CDR3 protein. The sample carries around 190,000 distinct CDR3 sequences, over 15% recorded once. Broader study findings: Progression to ophthalmopathy was predicted a median of approximately 6.4 months early. Among thyroid clonotypes expanded above 0.001, most also appeared in blood. Stable hyperthyroidism was told apart from ophthalmopathy by a model built on 13 V-J features.

The source material was blood. This clonotype was obtained from a woman aged 45 to 65 with Graves' hyperthyroidism. V usage is TRBV19 and J usage is TRBJ1-2; the D is unclear. The CDR3 nucleotides are TGTGCCAGTAGTATCCCGGGGAGGGATGGCTACACCTTC. It is translated as CASSIPGRDGYTF.